This passage covers 8 T cell receptor beta chains from one sample sequenced in a study of CD8 T cells in ankylosing spondylitis. General study results and limits: A TCR beta motif made of fewer than ten highly homologous variants seemed typical of ankylosing spondylitis blood.

The antigens of these receptors remain unknown. One entry per CDR3 protein, called by TCRdb with MiXCR from the 5' RACE reads. There are about 440,000 distinct CDR3 sequences in the sample; about 15% occur only once, and about 0.94% lies in the top ten. Sequencing was done on a sample of blood, either unsorted or a sorted T cell fraction (not recorded which). Receptors were obtained from a male donor with ankylosing spondylitis.

The chain joins TRBV11-1 to TRBJ1-4; no definite D call. Germline CDR1 and CDR2: SGHAT and FQDESV (reference sequence). V lost 4 bases to trimming and J lost 0 bases, with 18 bases between them. The CDR3 length is 18 residues. The CDR3 sequence: CASSSARESIATNEKLFF. CDR3 nucleotides: TGTGCCAGCAGCTCAGCGAGGGAGTCCATTGCAACTAATGAAAAACTGTTTTTT.

This chain connects TRBV12-3 or TRBV12-4 to TRBJ2-7; 8 bases are shared with TRBD1. The CDR3 sequence is 17 residues long. Losses at the gene ends were 4 bases for V and 2 bases for J; bases not matched to a gene: 13. CDR3 sequence (DNA): TGTGCCAGCAGTTCCGCCCCTCAGGGGGCTTTCGCCTACGAGCAGTACTTC. Its translation: CASSSAPQGAFAYEQYF.

The rearrangement links TRBV7-2 to TRBJ2-1; the match to TRBD1 covers 7 bases. Germline V gives CDR1 SGHTA, CDR2 FQGNSA. With 2 bases clipped from V and 8 bases from J, the junction kept 6 bases outside the gene matches. The length of the CDR3 is 14 residues. The CDR3 spells CASSLIRGRDEQFF. The CDR3 coding sequence is TGTGCCAGCAGCTTAATTAGGGGGCGCGATGAGCAGTTCTTC.

This clonotype was seen a few times. The CDR3 region is CASSGSWTGGNYGYTF. The CDR3 DNA sequence: TGTGCCAGCAGTGGCTCCTGGACAGGGGGCAACTATGGCTACACCTTC. This chain uses TRBV25-1 with TRBJ1-2; 11 nucleotides agree with TRBD1. CDR1 is MGHDK and CDR2 is SYGVNS in the germline V gene. Losses at the gene ends were 4 bases for V and 2 bases for J; bases not matched to a gene: 6. There are 16 residues in the CDR3.

The rearrangement uses TRBV18 and TRBJ2-1, with 9 bases that match TRBD1. This CDR3 region has 15 residues. Germline CDR1 reads KGHSH; CDR2 reads LQKENI. V lost 3 bases and J lost 3; bases outside the gene matches: 3. DNA of the CDR3: TGTGCCAGCTCACCGCGGACAGGGGTCTACAATGAGCAGTTCTTC. Translation: CASSPRTGVYNEQFF.

The chain is built from TRBV27 and TRBJ1-6; no firm D call. The germline V gene has CDR1 MNHEY and CDR2 SMNVEV (reference sequence). The CDR3 is 14 amino acids. The V and J ends lost 2 bases and 10 bases respectively, with 12 bases between them. CDR3 bases: TGTGCCAGCAGTTTAGCCAGAAGAGTATCACCCCTCCACTTT. Translation gives CASSLARRVSPLHF.

This clonotype has more than one count but fewer than ten. This chain uses TRBV27 with TRBJ1-6; no firm D call. Per the germline V gene, CDR1 is MNHEY and CDR2 is SMNVEV (reference sequence). The V end lost 2 bases, the J end lost 5 bases, and 13 bases lay between the germline ends. This CDR3 has 16 amino acids. In DNA, the CDR3 is TGTGCCAGCAGTTTACTGTACAGCTTTGATAATTCACCCCTCCACTTT. Protein sequence: CASSLLYSFDNSPLHF.

The gene calls are TRBV21-1 and TRBJ2-3; TRBD2, the D gene given by the table, was not confirmed from the DNA. TRBV21-1 is shown as a pseudogene. The CDR3 is made up of 15 amino acids. CDR3 nucleotide sequence: TGTGCCAGCAGCGAACTAGCGGGGGGGCAGGATACGCAGTATTTT. It translates to CASSELAGGQDTQYF.